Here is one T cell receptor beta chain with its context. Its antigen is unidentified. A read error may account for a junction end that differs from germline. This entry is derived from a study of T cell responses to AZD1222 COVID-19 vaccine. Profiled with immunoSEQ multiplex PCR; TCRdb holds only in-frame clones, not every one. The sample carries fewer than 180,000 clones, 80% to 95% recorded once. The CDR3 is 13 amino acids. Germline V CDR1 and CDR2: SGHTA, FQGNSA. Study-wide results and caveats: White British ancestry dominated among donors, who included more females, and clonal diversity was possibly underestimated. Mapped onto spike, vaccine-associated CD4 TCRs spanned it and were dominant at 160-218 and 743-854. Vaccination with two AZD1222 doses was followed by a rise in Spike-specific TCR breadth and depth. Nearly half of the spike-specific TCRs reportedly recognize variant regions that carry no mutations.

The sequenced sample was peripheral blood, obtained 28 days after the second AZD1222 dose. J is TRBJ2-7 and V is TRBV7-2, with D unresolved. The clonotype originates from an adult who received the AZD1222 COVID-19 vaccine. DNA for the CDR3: TGTGCCAGCAGCTTAGGAAAAGCAGTTACTACTACCTTC. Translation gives CASSLGKAVTTTF.